What follows is one T cell receptor beta chain and its context. As yet, its antigen is unknown. This sample is drawn from a study of T cell responses to AZD1222 COVID-19 vaccine. V dropped 4 bases and J dropped 6 bases, with 9 bases sitting between them. This CDR3 has 12 amino acids. From germline, CDR1 is SQVTM and CDR2 ANQGSEA. Overall study findings and caveats: Close to half of spike-specific TCRs reportedly recognize unmutated variant regions. Among the donors, most were white British and more were female, and clonal diversity was possibly underestimated.

Profiling relied on immunoSEQ multiplex PCR, and the TCRdb table lists in-frame clones only, not all of them. The data contain about 200,000 clones, approximately 92% of them singletons. The chain carries TRBV29-1 and TRBJ2-2; D gene unclear. The sequence derives from an adult who received the MenACWY meningococcal vaccine as a control. The sequences come from peripheral blood, collected 28 days after the second dose of the MenACWY control vaccine. The CDR3 protein is CSVVTGPGELFF. The CDR3 DNA reads TGCAGCGTTGTGACGGGTCCCGGGGAGCTGTTTTTT.